This T cell receptor beta chain originates from a study of T cell responses to AZD1222 COVID-19 vaccine. Assay used: immunoSEQ multiplex PCR; TCRdb lists only in-frame clones, some missing. The sample shows about 160,000 clones, about 92% of them seen only once. The CDR3 has 15 residues. The ends were cut back, 8 bases at V and 6 bases at J, with 24 bases in the middle. The germline V gene encodes CDR1 SQVTM and CDR2 ANQGSEA. The sample here was peripheral blood, taken 28 days after the second AZD1222 dose. This sequence was found in an adult who received the AZD1222 COVID-19 vaccine. The chain is built from TRBV29-1 and TRBJ2-3, with D possibly matching TRBD2 (7 bases). In DNA, the CDR3 is TGCAGCACCGAGGGGGGGTCCACCCTGAGGGATACGCAGTATTTT. Translated, it gives CSTEGGSTLRDTQYF.